Listed below are T cell receptor beta chains from one sample, sequenced in a study of T-cell memory formation after mild COVID-19. TCRdb ran MiXCR on the 5' RACE reads and lists one entry per CDR3 protein. Here the sample spans under 700,000 distinct CDR3 sequences, roughly 22% being singletons. What was sequenced was PBMCs or a T cell subset sorted from them (not recorded which). Receptors were obtained from an adult woman who had mild COVID-19 (a few samples of this study predate the infection). Cell type and time point are not known. Each CDR3 is given with its conserved first and last residue. The order of the fields is V gene, CDR3 length, D gene, J gene, CDR3 protein. The D gene is left open where the match is weak.

V: TRBV18; length: 13; D: NA; J: TRBJ2-5; CDR3: CASSPLSRETQYF
V: TRBV6-1; length: 13; D: NA; J: TRBJ2-5; CDR3: CASSWAGTETQYF
V: TRBV30; length: 13; D: NA; J: TRBJ2-7; CDR3: CAWSSGYRGEQYF
V: TRBV2; length: 15; D: TRBD2; J: TRBJ2-7; CDR3: CASSGTSTYSYEQYF
V: TRBV14; length: 15; D: TRBD1; J: TRBJ1-1; CDR3: CASSEWTGVNTEAFF
V: TRBV7-9; length: 15; D: TRBD1; J: TRBJ2-7; CDR3: CASSLEGAQGRKQYF
V: TRBV7-2; length: 14; D: NA; J: TRBJ1-3; CDR3: CASSSLPAGNTIYF
V: TRBV11-2; length: 18; D: TRBD2; J: TRBJ2-7; CDR3: CASSKDGLAGEVGDEQYF
V: TRBV20-1; length: 13; D: TRBD1; J: TRBJ1-1; CDR3: CSAGGTGATEAFF
V: TRBV15; length: 14; D: TRBD2; J: TRBJ2-7; CDR3: CATSRVGGGYEQYF